The 4 T cell receptor beta chains listed next were all sequenced from one sample in a study of T cell repertoires in cytomegalovirus infection. Via MiXCR, TCRdb re-called the reads, giving one row per CDR3 protein. The sample contains 250,000 or so distinct CDR3 sequences, about a sixth of which appear only once. Source material: CD8+ T cells from PBMCs. The receptors originated from a human donor in good health (CMV status not recorded). Some clones in this sample may be carry-over from other donors' samples.

Here the CDR3 reads CASSPLGLDTTTPYEQYF. In nucleotides, the CDR3 is TGTGCCAGCAGCCCCCTCGGGTTGGACACAACGACCCCCTACGAGCAGTACTTC. The chain is built from TRBV5-6 and TRBJ2-7; possible D gene TRBD1, 5 bases. Germline-derived CDR1 and CDR2 are SGHDT and YYEEEE. V was cut by 4 bases and J by 2 bases, with 25 bases left in between. CDR3 length equals 18 residues.

This clonotype has at least ten counts. The chain recombines TRBV7-8 with TRBJ2-7; unclear D gene. V gave up 0 bases and J gave up 8 bases, with 8 bases separating them. This CDR3 is 12 amino acids long. Germline loops: CDR1 SGHVS, CDR2 FQNEAQ. The CDR3 spells CASSLALTQQYF. The CDR3 coding sequence is TGTGCCAGCAGCTTAGCGCTGACTCAGCAGTACTTC.

The CDR3 nucleotides are TGTGCCAGCAGCTACCCCGGTCGGGGCGGATTCTACAATGAGCAGTTCTTC. This gives the protein CASSYPGRGGFYNEQFF. V gene TRBV6-5 combines with J gene TRBJ2-1; the D call may be TRBD1 or TRBD2 (5 bases each). V was trimmed by 6 bases and J by 3 bases, leaving 21 bases between them. The germline V gene encodes CDR1 MNHEY and CDR2 SVGAGI. This CDR3 has 17 residues.

This clonotype was observed at least ten times. The genes are TRBV11-2 and TRBJ1-1, with D possibly matching TRBD1 (5 bases). The CDR3 is 14 residues long. V was cut by 8 bases and J by 1 base, with 14 bases left in between. CDR1 and CDR2 (germline): SGHAT, FQNNGV. In nucleotides, the CDR3 is TGTGCCAGCTTTTCCGGGACCGCGAACACTGAAGCTTTCTTT. It translates to CASFSGTANTEAFF.